The entry below gives a single T cell receptor (beta chain) sequence along with its context. The antigen remains undetermined. In making diagnoses, clinical symptoms, serum thyroxine and TRAb, thyroid ultrasound and orbital computed tomography were all used. The source of the sample is a study of T cells in Graves' hyperthyroidism and ophthalmopathy. V gave up 3 bases and J gave up 7 bases; unmatched junction bases: 5. Germline V lookup: CDR1 SGHKS, CDR2 YYEKEE (reference sequence). The CDR3 totals 14 residues. Template material for amplifying TCR beta CDR3 regions consisted of RNA transcripts. Initially, a first-round RT-PCR of the TCR CDR3 employed the HTBI primer set. Each CDR3 protein gets one entry after TCRdb re-called the multiplex PCR reads with MiXCR. This sample has roughly 740,000 distinct CDR3 sequences, with about a sixth found just once. Whole-study results and caveats: A model of 13 V-J pairs discriminated ophthalmopathy from stable hyperthyroidism. Most expanded thyroid clonotypes above 0.001 also appeared in blood.

This clonotype was obtained from a man aged 18 to 29 with Graves' hyperthyroidism. The chain employs TRBV5-5 and TRBJ2-1; TRBD2 aligns across 9 bases. The material sequenced was blood. CDR3: CASSSSGAGNEQFF. The CDR3 nucleotides read TGTGCCAGCAGCTCTAGCGGGGCGGGGAATGAGCAGTTCTTC.